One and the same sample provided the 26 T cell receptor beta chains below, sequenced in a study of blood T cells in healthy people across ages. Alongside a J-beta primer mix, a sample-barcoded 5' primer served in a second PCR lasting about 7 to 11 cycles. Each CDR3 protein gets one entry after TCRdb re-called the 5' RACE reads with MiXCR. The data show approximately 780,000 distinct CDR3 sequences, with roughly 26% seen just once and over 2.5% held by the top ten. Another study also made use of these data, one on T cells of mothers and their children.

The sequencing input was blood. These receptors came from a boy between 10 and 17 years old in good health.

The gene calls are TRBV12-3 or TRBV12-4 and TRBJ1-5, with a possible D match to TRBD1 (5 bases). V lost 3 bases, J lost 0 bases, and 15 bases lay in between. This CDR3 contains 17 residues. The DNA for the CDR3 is TGTGCCAGCAGTTTGGTCCAGGGTTCTTTTAGCAATCAGCCCCAGCATTTT. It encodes CASSLVQGSFSNQPQHF.

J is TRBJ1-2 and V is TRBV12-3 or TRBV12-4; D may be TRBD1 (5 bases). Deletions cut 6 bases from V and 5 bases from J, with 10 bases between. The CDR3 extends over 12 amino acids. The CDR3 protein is CASRADSYGYTF. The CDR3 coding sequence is TGTGCCAGCAGGGCAGACAGTTATGGCTACACCTTC.

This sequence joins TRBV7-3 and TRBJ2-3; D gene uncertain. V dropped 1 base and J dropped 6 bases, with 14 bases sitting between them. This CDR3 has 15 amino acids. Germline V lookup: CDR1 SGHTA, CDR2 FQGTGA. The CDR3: CASSLIRKNMDTQYF. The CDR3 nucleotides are TGTGCCAGCAGCTTAATCAGGAAAAATATGGATACGCAGTATTTT.

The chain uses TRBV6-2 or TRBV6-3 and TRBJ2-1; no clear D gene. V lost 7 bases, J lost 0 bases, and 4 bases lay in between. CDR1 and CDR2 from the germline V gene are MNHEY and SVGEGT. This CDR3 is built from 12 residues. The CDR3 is CASKFSYNEQFF. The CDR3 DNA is TGTGCCAGCAAGTTCTCCTACAATGAGCAGTTCTTC.

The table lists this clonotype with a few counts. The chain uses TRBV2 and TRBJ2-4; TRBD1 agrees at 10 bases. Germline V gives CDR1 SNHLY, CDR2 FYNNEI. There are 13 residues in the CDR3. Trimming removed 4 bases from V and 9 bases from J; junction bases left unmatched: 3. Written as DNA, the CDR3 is TGTGCCAGCAGTGGGGGACAGGGGAGCATTCAGTACTTC. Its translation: CASSGGQGSIQYF.

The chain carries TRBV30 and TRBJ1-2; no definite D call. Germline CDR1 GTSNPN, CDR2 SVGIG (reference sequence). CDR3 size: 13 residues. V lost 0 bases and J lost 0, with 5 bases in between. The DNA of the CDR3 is TGTGCCTGGAGTGTGGCTTCTAACTATGGCTACACCTTC. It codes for CAWSVASNYGYTF.

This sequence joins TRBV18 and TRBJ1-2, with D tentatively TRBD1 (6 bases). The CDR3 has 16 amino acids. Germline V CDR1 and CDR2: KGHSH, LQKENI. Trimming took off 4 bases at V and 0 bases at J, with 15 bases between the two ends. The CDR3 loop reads CASSRSTGKANYGYTF. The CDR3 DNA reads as TGTGCCAGCTCACGGAGCACAGGGAAAGCTAACTATGGCTACACCTTC.

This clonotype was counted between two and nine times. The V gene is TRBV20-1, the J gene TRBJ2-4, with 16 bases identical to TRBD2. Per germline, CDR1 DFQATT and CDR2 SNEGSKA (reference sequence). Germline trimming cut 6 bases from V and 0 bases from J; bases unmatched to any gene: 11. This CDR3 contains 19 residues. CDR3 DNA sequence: TGCAGTGCCCTCTTGGGACTAGCGGGGGGGCGTGGAGCCAAAAACATTCAGTACTTC. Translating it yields CSALLGLAGGRGAKNIQYF.

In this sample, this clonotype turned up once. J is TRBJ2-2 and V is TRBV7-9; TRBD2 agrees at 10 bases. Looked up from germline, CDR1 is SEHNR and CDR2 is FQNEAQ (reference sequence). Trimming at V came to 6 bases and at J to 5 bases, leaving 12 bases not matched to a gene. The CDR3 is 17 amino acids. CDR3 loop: CASRPRAGGPDTGELFF. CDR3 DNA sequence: TGTGCCAGCAGGCCTCGAGCGGGGGGGCCCGATACCGGGGAGCTGTTTTTT.

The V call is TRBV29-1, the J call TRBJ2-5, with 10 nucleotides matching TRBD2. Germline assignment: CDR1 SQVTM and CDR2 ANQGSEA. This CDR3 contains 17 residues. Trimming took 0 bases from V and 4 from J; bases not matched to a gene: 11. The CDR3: CSVEDLLAGAIGETQYF. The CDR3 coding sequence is TGCAGCGTTGAAGATCTTCTAGCGGGGGCCATAGGAGAGACCCAGTACTTC.

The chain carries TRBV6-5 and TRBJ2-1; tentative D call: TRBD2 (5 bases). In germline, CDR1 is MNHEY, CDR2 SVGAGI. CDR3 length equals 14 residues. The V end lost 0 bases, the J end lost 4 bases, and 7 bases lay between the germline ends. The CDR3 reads CASSYSGGYNEQFF. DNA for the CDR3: TGTGCCAGCAGTTACTCCGGCGGGTACAATGAGCAGTTCTTC.

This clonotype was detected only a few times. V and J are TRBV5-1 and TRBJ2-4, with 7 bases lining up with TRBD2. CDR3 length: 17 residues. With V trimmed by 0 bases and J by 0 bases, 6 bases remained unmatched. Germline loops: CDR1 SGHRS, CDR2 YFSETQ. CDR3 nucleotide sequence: TGCGCCAGCAGCTTGGCCCAGGGAGGGATAGCCAAAAACATTCAGTACTTC. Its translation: CASSLAQGGIAKNIQYF. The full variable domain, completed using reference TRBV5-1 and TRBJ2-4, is KAGVTQTPRYLIKTRGQQVTLSCSPISGHRSVSWYQQTPGQGLQFLFEYFSETQRNKGNFPGRFSGRQFSNSRSEMNVSTLELGDSALYLCASSLAQGGIAKNIQYFGAGTRLSVL.

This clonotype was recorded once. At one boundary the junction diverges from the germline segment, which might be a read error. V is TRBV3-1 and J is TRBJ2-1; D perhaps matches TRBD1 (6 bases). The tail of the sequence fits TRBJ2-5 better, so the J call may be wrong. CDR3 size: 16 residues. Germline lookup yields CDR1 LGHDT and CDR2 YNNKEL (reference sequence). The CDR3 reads CASSQALGGSRETQYF. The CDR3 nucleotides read TGCGCCAGCAGCCAGGCGTTAGGGGGTTCCAGGGAGACCCAGTACTTC.

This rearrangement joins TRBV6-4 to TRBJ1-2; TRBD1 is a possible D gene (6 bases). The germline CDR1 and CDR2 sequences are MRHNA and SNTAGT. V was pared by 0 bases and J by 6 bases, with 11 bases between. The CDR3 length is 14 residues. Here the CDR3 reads CASSDSRGGDGYTF. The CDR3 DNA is TGTGCCAGCAGTGACTCGAGAGGGGGAGATGGCTACACCTTC.

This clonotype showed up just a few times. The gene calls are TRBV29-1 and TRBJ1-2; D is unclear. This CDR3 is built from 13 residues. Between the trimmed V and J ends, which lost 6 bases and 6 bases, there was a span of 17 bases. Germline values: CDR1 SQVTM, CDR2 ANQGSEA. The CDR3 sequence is CSVTGPPGDGYTF. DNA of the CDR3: TGCAGCGTGACTGGACCGCCTGGGGATGGCTACACCTTC.

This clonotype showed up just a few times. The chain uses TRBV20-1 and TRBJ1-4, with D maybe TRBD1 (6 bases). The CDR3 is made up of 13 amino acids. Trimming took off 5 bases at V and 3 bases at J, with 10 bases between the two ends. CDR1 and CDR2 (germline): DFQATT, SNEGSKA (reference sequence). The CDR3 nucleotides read TGCAGTGCTGGGAGGGGGGCTAATGAAAAACTGTTTTTT. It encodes CSAGRGANEKLFF.

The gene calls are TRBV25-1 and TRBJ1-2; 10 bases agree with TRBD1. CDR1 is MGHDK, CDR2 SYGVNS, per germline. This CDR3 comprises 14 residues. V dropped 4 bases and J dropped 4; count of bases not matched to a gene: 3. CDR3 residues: CASSGGQGGYGYTF. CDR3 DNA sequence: TGTGCCAGCAGTGGCGGACAGGGGGGCTATGGCTACACCTTC.

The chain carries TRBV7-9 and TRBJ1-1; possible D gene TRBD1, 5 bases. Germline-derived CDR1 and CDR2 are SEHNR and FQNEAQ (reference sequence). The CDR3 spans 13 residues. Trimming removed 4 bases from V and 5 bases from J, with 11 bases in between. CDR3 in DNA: TGTGCCAGCAGCTCGTTCGGGGGGACTGAAGCTTTCTTT. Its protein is CASSSFGGTEAFF.

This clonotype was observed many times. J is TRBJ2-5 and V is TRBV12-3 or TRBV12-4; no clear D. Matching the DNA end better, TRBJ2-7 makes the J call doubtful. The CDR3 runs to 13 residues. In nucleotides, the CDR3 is TGTGCCAGCAGCCGCGGACGGAGCTACGAGCAGTACTTC. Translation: CASSRGRSYEQYF.

The CDR3 bases are TGTGCCAGCAGTTCCACCGGGACAGGGGTCGGCTACACCTTC. This sequence encodes CASSSTGTGVGYTF. The gene calls are TRBV6-5 and TRBJ1-2; 10 positions agree with TRBD1. The CDR3 contains 14 residues. Germline CDR1 reads MNHEY; CDR2 reads SVGAGI. The junction had 7 bases not matched to a gene; V was cut back by 4 bases and J by 8 bases.

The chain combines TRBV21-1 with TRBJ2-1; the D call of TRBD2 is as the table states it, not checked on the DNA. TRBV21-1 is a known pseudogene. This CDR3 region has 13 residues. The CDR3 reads CASNKSRVDEQFF. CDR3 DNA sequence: TGTGCCAGCAATAAGTCTCGGGTCGATGAGCAGTTCTTC.

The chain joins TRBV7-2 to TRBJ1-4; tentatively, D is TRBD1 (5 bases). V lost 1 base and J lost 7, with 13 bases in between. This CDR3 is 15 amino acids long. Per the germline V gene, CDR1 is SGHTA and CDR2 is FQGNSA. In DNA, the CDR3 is TGTGCCAGCAGCTTAGGGGGGGTAACAGTTGAAAAACTGTTTTTT. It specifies CASSLGGVTVEKLFF.

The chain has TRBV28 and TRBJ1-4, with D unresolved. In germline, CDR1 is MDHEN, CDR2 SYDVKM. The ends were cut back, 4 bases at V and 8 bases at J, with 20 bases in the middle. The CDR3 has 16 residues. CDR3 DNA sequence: TGTGCCAGCAGTTCCTCCTTCGGTGGTCTACGGGAAAAACTGTTTTTT. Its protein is CASSSSFGGLREKLFF.

CDR3 loop: CASSPDGPNSPLHF. In DNA, the CDR3 is TGTGCCAGCAGCCCGGACGGACCTAATTCACCCCTCCACTTT. The chain carries TRBV6-4 and TRBJ1-6; no clear D. This CDR3 has 14 amino acids. Trimming removed 6 bases from V and 6 bases from J, with 12 bases in between. CDR1 and CDR2 from the germline V gene are MRHNA and SNTAGT.

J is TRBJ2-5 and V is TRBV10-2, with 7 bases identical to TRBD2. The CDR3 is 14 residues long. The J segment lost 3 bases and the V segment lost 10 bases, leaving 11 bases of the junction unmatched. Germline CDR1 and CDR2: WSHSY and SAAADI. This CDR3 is CATARTAGEETQYF. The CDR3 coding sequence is TGCGCCACGGCCAGGACGGCGGGGGAAGAGACCCAGTACTTC.

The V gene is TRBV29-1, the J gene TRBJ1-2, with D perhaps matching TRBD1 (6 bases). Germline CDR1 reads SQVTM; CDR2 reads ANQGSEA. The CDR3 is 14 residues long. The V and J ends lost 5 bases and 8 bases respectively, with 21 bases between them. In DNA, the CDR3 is TGCAGCGTTCCCCAGGGGAAGGGGTCAGGGGGCTACACCTTC. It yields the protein CSVPQGKGSGGYTF.